This T cell receptor beta chain came from a study of molecular identifiers for immune sequencing clone quantification. The V and J ends lost 1 base and 3 bases, in that order; junction bases with no gene match: 4. The CDR3 is 15 amino acids. Per germline, CDR1 LGHDT and CDR2 YNNKEL (reference sequence). Comments on this clonotype: The antigen is unknown.

Each CDR3 protein gets one entry after TCRdb re-called the PCR reads with MiXCR. The table lists 60,000 to 70,000 distinct CDR3 sequences, about a sixth of them singletons. Study-wide results and limits: Clonotypes topping 20 RNA copies carried over 99% of effector molecules but under 1% of naive ones.

The chain carries TRBV3-1 and TRBJ2-7; 9 nucleotides agree with TRBD2. This TCR came from a human donor in good health. Some libraries in this study had Jurkat cell RNA spiked in. The material sequenced was naive CD8+ T cells from blood, with Jurkat cell RNA spiked in. The subset: FACS-sorted CD8+CD4-CCR7+CD45RA+ naive T cells. For the CDR3, the DNA is TGTGCCAGCAGCCAAGCCGGGACTAGCATCTACGAGCAGTACTTC. It yields the protein CASSQAGTSIYEQYF.